This T cell receptor (beta chain) was captured in a study of blood T cells in healthy people across ages (dated by TCRdb to 2014 to 2015). For context, the study as a whole: In model experiments, template switching captured about one uniquely barcoded TCR beta cDNA molecule for every two T cells. Using deep sequencing normalized with unique cDNA molecular identifiers, the study measured how TCR beta repertoire diversity changes with age. The donors were split into four age groups: young (average around 16 years), middle-aged (roughly 40), aged (approximately 60) and long-lived (approximately 89). To avoid experimental bias, donors of different ages were spread randomly across the sequencing lanes. Two additional independent replicas of 1 million unique cDNA reads from the same blood draw were analyzed for two donors (one aged 18 to 29 and one aged 80 or older).

The germline V and J ends show losses of 6 bases and 6 bases respectively, and no gene match explains 15 bases of the junction. Taken from cysteine to phenylalanine, the CDR3 has 17 residues. This entry keeps only the CDR3 DNA: 51 bases, framed from base 1. The germline V gene yields MNHNS for CDR1 and SASEGT for CDR2. What the study reported, not specific to this receptor: Bulk unsorted PBMC profiling prevented conclusive comparison of naive and antigen-experienced compartments. The percentage of naive T cells measured by flow cytometry correlated strongly with observed TCR beta diversity. The long-lived group showed more naive CD4+ T cells, fewer expanded clones and increased TCR diversity than the aged group, suggesting age selection. Observed TCR beta diversity per million T cells fell roughly linearly with age, and a significant reduction was already apparent by age around 44. Because donor CMV infection status was unknown, age-related changes in expanded clonotypes were potentially confounded. Estimates of total diversity based on one million sequenced T cells were regarded as lower bounds and as underestimates.

Libraries were constructed by 5' RACE. Sequencing relied on an Illumina HiSeq 2500. A second roughly 6 to 11 cycle PCR used a sample-barcoded 5' primer and a J-beta primer mix. A template-switch 5' adaptor carrying 12 random nucleotides introduced a unique molecular identifier onto each TCR beta cDNA molecule. At least 2.5 million CDR3-containing paired-end reads were obtained from each sample. First-strand cDNA was synthesized from all RNA with the Mint cDNA synthesis kit, primed by a TRBC-specific oligonucleotide. After uracil-DNA glycosylase treatment, a first 18-cycle PCR used universal primers M1SS and BC2_uni_R on all cDNA. Under the source paper's analysis protocol: For normalization, 1 million high-quality reads were randomly selected from each sample, with every read carrying a distinct molecular identifier. Instead of being binned into consensus sequences, reads with shared molecular identifiers were discarded. MiTCR, set to a Q25 quality threshold and the strictest error-elimination algorithm, was used for CDR3 identification, clonotype clustering and error correction. A nonparametric unseen species model with Euler transformation was used to estimate lower-bound total TCR beta diversity. TCRdb ran its own pipeline on the public reads, namely fastp trimming at Q25 and MiXCR clone calling, and kept in-frame beta chains. All rows with the same CDR3 protein become a single entry with the most common DNA and genes. The V and J calls, along with clone size, are taken from TCRdb and not from the paper's own processing. Present in this sample are about 1.1 million distinct CDR3 sequences, less than 45% of which were seen just once. 13% of the sample goes to the ten largest clones.

The 39 donors, aged roughly 6 to 100 years, were systemically healthy Caucasian individuals from Russia. Each donor gave approximately 9.3 milliliters of peripheral blood, collected into EDTA-treated Vacutainer tubes. PBMCs were isolated by Ficoll-Paque density-gradient centrifugation, with at least 6 million obtained per sample. Trizol reagent was used to extract total RNA from PBMCs, with at least 5 micrograms per sample. For every donor, an aliquot of PBMCs went through flow cytometry to measure the percentages of naive CD45RAhigh/CD27high T cells. Concerning this clonotype itself: The antigen this receptor binds is unknown. Per-base qualities were not stored, and no clone one base away is much larger.

The TCR sequence derives from a man younger than 35 in good health. This chain is built from TRBV6-1 and TRBJ2-1, and TRBD1 matches 9 of the central bases. The sequenced sample was blood. The DNA sequence is TGTGCCAGCAGAGCCGGAACAGGGGGCGATTTCATCAATGAGCAGTTCTTC. This is translated as CASRAGTGGDFINEQFF.